The 11 T cell receptor beta chains below come from one sample, sequenced in a study of blood T cell repertoires in COVID-19. Produced via immunoSEQ multiplex PCR; TCRdb's table is partial and in-frame only. The sample consists of roughly 240,000 clones, 86% of them appearing once. Sequencing was carried out using peripheral blood. The receptors here all came from a woman at least 80 years old with COVID-19, enrolled during active disease.

This CDR3 reads CASSPYQGQGTYEQYF. DNA of the CDR3: TGTGCCAGTAGTCCCTACCAGGGACAGGGGACCTACGAGCAGTACTTC. This rearrangement joins TRBV19 to TRBJ2-7; 10 nucleotides match TRBD1. The germline V gene has CDR1 LNHDA and CDR2 SQIVND (reference sequence). V was clipped by 5 bases and J by 2 bases; unmatched bases: 9. The length of the CDR3 is 16 residues.

The J gene is TRBJ1-2, the V gene TRBV3-1 (or the pseudogene TRBV3-2), with TRBD1 matching 8 bases. The V segment lost 1 base and the J segment 0 bases; nucleotides outside the gene matches: 1. The CDR3 is 15 amino acids. Germline CDR1 and CDR2: LGHDT and YNNKEL (reference sequence). The chain's CDR3 is CASSQAGGPNYGYTF. CDR3 in DNA: TGTGCCAGCAGCCAAGCAGGGGGCCCTAACTATGGCTACACCTTC.

The chain joins TRBV10-2 to TRBJ1-3, with 7 bases fitting TRBD1. The germline V gene encodes CDR1 WSHSY and CDR2 SAAADI. V lost 0 bases, J lost 0 bases, and 2 bases stayed unmatched. CDR3 size: 16 residues. Here the CDR3 DNA reads TGCGCCAGCAGTGAGTCGGGACAGACCTCTGGAAACACCATATATTTT. Translated: CASSESGQTSGNTIYF.

J is TRBJ2-3 and V is TRBV7-9; the match to TRBD2 covers 9 bases. Germline V gene data show CDR1 as SEHNR and CDR2 as FQNEAQ (reference sequence). CDR3 size: 17 residues. V shed 4 bases, J shed 1 base, and the junction held 9 bases outside the gene matches. The CDR3 bases are TGTGCCAGCAGCTGGGTAATTGGGACTAGCCGCACAGATACGCAGTATTTT. Residues: CASSWVIGTSRTDTQYF.

This clone was picked up a small number of times. This chain connects TRBV24-1 to TRBJ1-2, with no clear D. V lost 4 bases, J lost 4 bases, and 9 bases lay in between. The length of the CDR3 is 13 residues. Germline loops: CDR1 KGHDR, CDR2 SFDVKD. CDR3 amino acids: CATSEAAFYGYTF. DNA for the CDR3: TGTGCCACCAGTGAAGCGGCCTTCTATGGCTACACCTTC.

CDR3 region: CASRRTGSLYGYTF. The CDR3 DNA sequence: TGTGCCAGCAGACGGACAGGATCTCTCTATGGCTACACCTTC. The chain recombines TRBV28 with TRBJ1-2; 7 bases agree with TRBD1. The germline gives CDR1 MDHEN, CDR2 SYDVKM. With 6 bases clipped from V and 4 bases from J, the junction kept 8 bases outside the gene matches. The CDR3 totals 14 residues.

V and J are TRBV5-1 and TRBJ2-3; D not resolved. Trimming took off 0 bases at V and 6 bases at J, with 14 bases between the two ends. Germline V lookup: CDR1 SGHRS, CDR2 YFSETQ. The CDR3 consists of 15 residues. The CDR3 sequence: CASSLGDSLPDTQYF. DNA for the CDR3: TGCGCCAGCAGCTTGGGCGACTCTCTTCCGGATACGCAGTATTTT. Supplemented by reference TRBV5-1 and TRBJ2-3, the full variable domain reads KAGVTQTPRYLIKTRGQQVTLSCSPISGHRSVSWYQQTPGQGLQFLFEYFSETQRNKGNFPGRFSGRQFSNSRSEMNVSTLELGDSALYLCASSLGDSLPDTQYFGPGTRLTVL.

This clone was counted a single time. This chain uses TRBV10-3 with TRBJ2-3, with D perhaps TRBD2 (6 bases). V gave up 9 bases and J gave up 3 bases, with 13 bases separating them. The CDR3 contains 13 residues. Germline assignment: CDR1 ENHRY and CDR2 SYGVKD. CDR3 nucleotides: TGTGCCATGGCGCGGGGAGAAACAGATACGCAGTATTTT. Translating gives CAMARGETDTQYF.

J is TRBJ1-5 and V is TRBV28, with D maybe TRBD1 (5 bases). Trimming took off 11 bases at V and 0 bases at J, with 17 bases between the two ends. There are 15 residues in the CDR3. The V gene's germline CDR1 is MDHEN and CDR2 SYDVKM. DNA of the CDR3: TGTGCCGTCCTGTTGGCTGGGGCTAGCAATCAGCCCCAGCATTTT. Translating it yields CAVLLAGASNQPQHF.

The V call is TRBV9, the J call TRBJ2-6; D gene ambiguous. The CDR3 covers 15 residues. Germline CDR1 and CDR2: SGDLS and YYNGEE. Trimming left V 0 bases short and J 2 bases short, with 6 bases between. The CDR3 sequence is CASSVGGAGANVLTF. Here the CDR3 DNA reads TGTGCCAGCAGCGTAGGCGGCGCTGGGGCCAACGTCCTGACTTTC.

This clone has just a few counts. This rearrangement joins TRBV15 to TRBJ2-7, with TRBD1 matching 8 bases. J gave up 7 bases and V 0 bases, and 5 bases lay outside the gene matches. CDR3 size: 14 residues. CDR1 and CDR2 from the germline V gene are LNHNV and YYDKDF (reference sequence). CDR3 nucleotides: TGTGCCACCAGCAGAGACAGGGGGCGCGGGGAGCAGTACGTC. Translation: CATSRDRGRGEQYV.